This record covers a single T cell receptor beta chain. Assay used: immunoSEQ multiplex PCR; TCRdb lists only in-frame clones, some missing. The sample lists under 500,000 clones, about 90% occurring once. The data are from a study of blood T cell repertoires in COVID-19. Germline CDR1 SGHTA, CDR2 FQGNSA. The V gene end was trimmed by 4 bases and the J gene end by 2 bases; junction bases not matched to a gene: 8. The CDR3 spans 17 residues. The chain joins TRBV7-2 to TRBJ2-3, with 11 nucleotides matching TRBD2. This sequence was found in a woman aged 18 to 35 with acute COVID-19. The sequenced sample was PBMCs or T cells enriched from blood (not recorded which). The CDR3 loop is CASSSYPSGGTTDTQYF. In DNA form, the CDR3 reads TGTGCCAGCAGCTCCTACCCTAGCGGGGGGACCACAGATACGCAGTATTTT.